This TCR beta chain stems from a study of tissue T cells after allogeneic stem cell transplantation. Time point noted: mouse harvest day 7 after allogeneic transplant. Each mouse received 10^7 T-cell-depleted marrow cells plus 10^6 splenic CD5+ T cells by tail vein. Notes on this clone: The antigen remains unidentified. Gene names denote mouse genes. The read falls 1 residue short of the CDR3 end, and the missing part is taken from the germline J gene.

Study conclusions and caveats: Alloreactivity or antigen specificity of tissue TCRs was not determined; some clones might be host cells.

Sequencing was performed with immunoSEQ multiplex PCR; in TCRdb, only in-frame clones are kept and a portion is missing. The sample holds thousands of clones, more than 40% seen once. Germline V CDR1 and CDR2: SGHND, FRSKSL. The CDR3 runs to 17 residues. J lost 0 bases, V lost 1 base, and 4 bases had no gene match. Sequencing used skin. This sequence was found in a female BALB/c mouse given C57BL/6 T cells with graft-versus-host disease after an allogeneic hematopoietic cell transplant. This rearrangement joins TRBV15 to TRBJ2-4; TRBD2 agrees at 10 bases. CDR3 DNA, as far as it was read: TGTGCCAGCAGTTTAGGGGGACTGGGGTCTAGTCAAAACACCTTGTAC. It specifies CASSLGGLGSSQNTLY. The complete CDR3 protein is CASSLGGLGSSQNTLYF.